The rows below give T cell receptor beta chains drawn from one sample of a study of cytomegalovirus exposure and HLA in healthy donors. The repertoire was sequenced with immunoSEQ multiplex PCR; TCRdb's copy has only in-frame clones and lacks some. In the table there are roughly 130,000 clones, roughly nine tenths of which are singletons. The source material was PBMCs. The receptors come from a man aged 18 to 30 in good health and CMV-seronegative. Each CDR3 is given with its conserved first and last residue. D genes are given only for firm matches. Some rows have no size entry. The others give once, few or many, or a class for an expanded clone.

V gene: TRBV19
J gene: TRBJ2-7
D gene: .
clone size: .
CDR3 protein: CASRQHGGTYEQYF
CDR3 DNA: TGTGCCAGTAGACAACACGGGGGGACATACGAGCAGTACTTC

V gene: TRBV29-1
J gene: TRBJ2-1
D gene: TRBD2
clone size: .
CDR3 protein: CSVDPGTSNEQFF
CDR3 DNA: TGCAGCGTTGACCCTGGGACTAGCAATGAGCAGTTCTTC

V gene: TRBV7-2
J gene: TRBJ2-3
D gene: TRBD2
clone size: .
CDR3 protein: CASSFKLAGGSDTQYF
CDR3 DNA: TGTGCCAGCAGCTTCAAACTAGCGGGGGGGTCAGATACGCAGTATTTT

V gene: TRBV25-1
J gene: TRBJ1-5
D gene: TRBD1
clone size: once
CDR3 protein: CASSQKGTGGDQPQHF
CDR3 DNA: TGTGCCAGCAGTCAAAAAGGGACAGGGGGGGATCAGCCCCAGCATTTT

V gene: TRBV18
J gene: TRBJ2-7
D gene: TRBD1
clone size: .
CDR3 protein: CASSLLATGLHEQYF
CDR3 DNA: TGTGCCAGCTCACTACTCGCGACAGGGCTTCACGAGCAGTACTTC

V gene: TRBV30
J gene: TRBJ2-7
D gene: .
clone size: once
CDR3 protein: CAWRQGGVSYEQYF
CDR3 DNA: TGTGCCTGGAGACAAGGCGGGGTCTCCTACGAGCAGTACTTC

V gene: TRBV7-6
J gene: TRBJ1-1
D gene: .
clone size: .
CDR3 protein: CASSSGWSTEAFF
CDR3 DNA: TGTGCCAGCAGCTCCGGATGGAGCACTGAAGCTTTCTTT

V gene: TRBV18
J gene: TRBJ1-5
D gene: TRBD1
clone size: few
CDR3 protein: CASSPTGQGPRAQHF
CDR3 DNA: TGTGCCAGCTCACCCACCGGACAGGGCCCTCGGGCCCAGCATTTT

V gene: TRBV5-8
J gene: TRBJ1-1
D gene: TRBD1
clone size: few
CDR3 protein: CASSSRQGWTEAFF
CDR3 DNA: TGTGCCAGCAGCTCCCGACAGGGCTGGACTGAAGCTTTCTTT

V gene: TRBV6-1
J gene: TRBJ2-7
D gene: TRBD1
clone size: .
CDR3 protein: CASSGTGFYEQYF
CDR3 DNA: TGTGCCAGCAGTGGGACAGGTTTTTACGAGCAGTACTTC

V gene: TRBV10-3
J gene: TRBJ1-1
D gene: TRBD1
clone size: .
CDR3 protein: CAIRGGQGTEAFF
CDR3 DNA: TGTGCCATCAGGGGGGGACAGGGTACTGAAGCTTTCTTT

V gene: TRBV6-4
J gene: TRBJ2-1
D gene: .
clone size: .
CDR3 protein: CASSDENREVTNEQFF
CDR3 DNA: TGTGCCAGCAGTGACGAAAACAGGGAAGTTACAAATGAGCAGTTCTTC

V gene: TRBV2
J gene: TRBJ2-1
D gene: .
clone size: .
CDR3 protein: CASSGTYFYNEQFF
CDR3 DNA: TGTGCCAGCAGTGGGACTTATTTCTACAATGAGCAGTTCTTC

V gene: TRBV5-5
J gene: TRBJ2-7
D gene: TRBD1
clone size: .
CDR3 protein: CASSLEHRGFYEQYF
CDR3 DNA: TGTGCCAGCAGCTTGGAACACAGGGGTTTCTACGAGCAGTACTTC

V gene: TRBV6-1
J gene: TRBJ1-2
D gene: TRBD1
clone size: .
CDR3 protein: CASSEEAGSGAGGSYGYTF
CDR3 DNA: TGTGCCAGCAGTGAAGAAGCCGGGAGTGGGGCAGGGGGGAGTTATGGCTACACCTTC

V gene: TRBV7-2
J gene: TRBJ2-7
D gene: .
clone size: .
CDR3 protein: CASSLVFSSTYEQYF
CDR3 DNA: TGTGCCAGCAGCTTAGTATTCTCCAGTACCTACGAGCAGTACTTC

V gene: TRBV27
J gene: TRBJ1-1
D gene: .
clone size: .
CDR3 protein: CASSLSVRNTEAFF
CDR3 DNA: TGTGCCAGCAGTTTATCGGTCAGGAACACTGAAGCTTTCTTT

V gene: TRBV27
J gene: TRBJ2-1
D gene: TRBD2
clone size: .
CDR3 protein: CASSLWGGDYNEQFF
CDR3 DNA: TGTGCCAGCAGTTTATGGGGAGGGGATTACAATGAGCAGTTCTTC

V gene: TRBV29-1
J gene: TRBJ2-1
D gene: TRBD1
clone size: .
CDR3 protein: CSPSRGLPYNEQFF
CDR3 DNA: TGCAGCCCCTCCAGGGGGCTCCCCTACAATGAGCAGTTCTTC

V gene: TRBV18
J gene: TRBJ2-1
D gene: TRBD2
clone size: .
CDR3 protein: CASSPAGGPGEQFF
CDR3 DNA: TGTGCCAGCTCTCCAGCGGGAGGGCCCGGAGAGCAGTTCTTC

V gene: TRBV5-4
J gene: TRBJ2-7
D gene: .
clone size: .
CDR3 protein: CASSLEDTWGSYEQYF
CDR3 DNA: TGTGCCAGCAGCTTGGAGGACACCTGGGGCTCCTACGAGCAGTACTTC

V gene: TRBV6-5
J gene: TRBJ2-2
D gene: .
clone size: .
CDR3 protein: CASTSTVTGELFF
CDR3 DNA: TGTGCCAGCACCTCTACAGTGACCGGGGAGCTGTTTTTT

V gene: TRBV28
J gene: TRBJ2-1
D gene: TRBD1
clone size: few
CDR3 protein: CASRPTGKGNEQFF
CDR3 DNA: TGTGCCAGCAGACCGACAGGGAAAGGGAATGAGCAGTTCTTC

V gene: TRBV7-8
J gene: TRBJ2-1
D gene: .
clone size: .
CDR3 protein: CASSRSPGDAYNEQFF
CDR3 DNA: TGTGCCAGCTCAAGGTCCCCGGGGGACGCTTACAATGAGCAGTTCTTC

V gene: TRBV12-5
J gene: TRBJ2-5
D gene: .
clone size: .
CDR3 protein: CASGLVLVGREQETQYF
CDR3 DNA: TGTGCTAGTGGTTTGGTACTTGTCGGACGGGAACAAGAGACCCAGTACTTC

V gene: TRBV10-3
J gene: TRBJ1-1
D gene: .
clone size: .
CDR3 protein: CAISDPKWGDAFF
CDR3 DNA: TGTGCCATCAGTGACCCTAAATGGGGGGATGCTTTCTTT

V gene: TRBV29-1
J gene: TRBJ1-2
D gene: TRBD1
clone size: .
CDR3 protein: CSAEGRGLNYGYTF
CDR3 DNA: TGCAGCGCCGAGGGCAGGGGGTTAAACTATGGCTACACCTTC

V gene: TRBV30
J gene: TRBJ2-7
D gene: .
clone size: .
CDR3 protein: CAQGGARYEQYF
CDR3 DNA: TGTGCCCAAGGGGGGGCAAGGTACGAGCAGTACTTC

V gene: TRBV6-5
J gene: TRBJ1-1
D gene: TRBD1
clone size: once
CDR3 protein: CASISTGAEAFF
CDR3 DNA: TGTGCCAGCATTTCCACAGGGGCTGAAGCTTTCTTT

V gene: TRBV7-2
J gene: TRBJ1-4
D gene: TRBD1
clone size: .
CDR3 protein: CASSSGQGSEKLFF
CDR3 DNA: TGTGCCAGCAGCTCGGGACAGGGCAGTGAAAAACTGTTTTTT

V gene: TRBV27
J gene: TRBJ2-5
D gene: TRBD1
clone size: .
CDR3 protein: CASSLSGQARETQYF
CDR3 DNA: TGTGCCAGCAGTTTATCGGGACAGGCACGGGAGACCCAGTACTTC

V gene: TRBV9
J gene: TRBJ2-3
D gene: TRBD2
clone size: .
CDR3 protein: CASSVELAGAFTSTSTDTQYF
CDR3 DNA: TGTGCCAGCAGCGTAGAGCTAGCGGGGGCCTTCACCTCTACTAGCACAGATACGCAGTATTTT

V gene: TRBV29-1
J gene: TRBJ1-1
D gene: .
clone size: few
CDR3 protein: CSVDSGTEAFF
CDR3 DNA: TGCAGCGTCGACAGTGGGACTGAAGCTTTCTTT

V gene: TRBV7-2
J gene: TRBJ2-7
D gene: .
clone size: .
CDR3 protein: CASSLAQLSYEQYF
CDR3 DNA: TGTGCCAGCAGCTTAGCACAGCTCAGCTACGAGCAGTACTTC

V gene: TRBV12-5
J gene: TRBJ1-4
D gene: TRBD1
clone size: .
CDR3 protein: CASGTEQGRNEKLFF
CDR3 DNA: TGTGCTAGTGGTACGGAACAGGGGAGGAATGAAAAACTGTTTTTT